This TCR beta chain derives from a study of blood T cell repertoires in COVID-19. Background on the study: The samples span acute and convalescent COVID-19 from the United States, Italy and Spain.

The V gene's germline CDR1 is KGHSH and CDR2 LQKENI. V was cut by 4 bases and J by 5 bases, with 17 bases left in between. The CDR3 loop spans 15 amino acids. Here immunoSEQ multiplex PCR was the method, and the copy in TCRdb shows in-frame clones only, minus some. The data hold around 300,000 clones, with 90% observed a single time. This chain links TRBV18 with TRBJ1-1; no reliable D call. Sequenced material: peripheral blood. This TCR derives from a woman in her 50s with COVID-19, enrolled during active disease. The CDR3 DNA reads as TGTGCCAGCTCACTCCTGGACGAGGGAAGGACTGAAGCTTTCTTT. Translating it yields CASSLLDEGRTEAFF.